This T cell receptor (beta chain) came from a study of blood T cell repertoires in COVID-19. Per the authors' pipeline: Reference gene primer amplification in the assay estimated nucleated cell counts. The data were produced by immunoSEQ multiplex PCR, yet TCRdb's version contains in-frame clones alone and is incomplete. V, J and clone size derive from that table, while D and trimming were established from the DNA sequence. The repertoire holds about 220,000 clones, with roughly 84% as singletons. Germline loops: CDR1 LNHDA, CDR2 SQIVND (reference sequence). CDR3 length: 14 amino acids. V was clipped by 3 bases and J by 0 bases; unmatched bases: 1.

The rearrangement links TRBV19 to TRBJ1-1, with 7 bases lining up with TRBD1. This sequence was found in a woman aged 55-70 years with acute or convalescent COVID-19. The sequenced sample consisted of peripheral blood. CDR3 sequence reads: CASSMTGMNTEAFF. Here the CDR3 DNA reads TGTGCCAGTAGTATGACAGGGATGAACACTGAAGCTTTCTTT.